Listed below are T cell receptor beta chains from one sample, sequenced in a study of early T cells in non-severe SARS-CoV-2 infection. TCRdb analysed the 5' RACE reads with MiXCR anew, one entry per CDR3 protein. The table has around 75,000 distinct CDR3 sequences, roughly 10% seen once. The sequencing sample was made of whole blood. These receptors originate from an adult who was a healthcare worker with PCR-confirmed SARS-CoV-2 infection or an uninfected control (not recorded which). The CDR3 runs from the conserved cysteine through the conserved F or W. The D gene is left open where the match is weak. Part of the rows lack a size; the others show once, few, many or a class for expanded clones.

J gene,CDR3 length,D gene,clone size,V gene,CDR3 protein,CDR3 DNA
TRBJ1-2,15,.,.,TRBV30,CAWSPERKRGEGYTF,TGTGCCTGGAGTCCTGAGCGGAAAAGGGGCGAGGGCTACACCTTC
TRBJ2-3,15,TRBD2,few,TRBV7-3,CASSLQVAGGDTQYF,TGTGCCAGCAGCTTACAGGTAGCGGGAGGAGATACGCAGTATTTT
TRBJ1-6,16,TRBD1,many,TRBV11-2,CASSLGQSSYNSPLHF,TGTGCCAGCAGCCTGGGACAGAGCTCCTATAATTCACCCCTCCACTTT
TRBJ1-3,15,.,many,TRBV18,CASSPGGYSGNTIYF,TGTGCCAGCTCACCTGGTGGCTACTCTGGAAACACCATATATTTT
TRBJ2-7,17,TRBD2,.,TRBV4-2,CASSQDYSGGDVYEQYF,TGTGCCAGCAGCCAAGATTACAGCGGGGGGGATGTCTACGAGCAGTACTTC
TRBJ2-5,13,.,few,TRBV9,CASSVSDQETQYF,TGTGCCAGCAGCGTATCTGATCAAGAGACCCAGTACTTC
TRBJ2-2,16,TRBD1,few,TRBV30,CAWSVQKGGYTGELFF,TGTGCCTGGAGTGTACAAAAAGGGGGCTACACCGGGGAGCTGTTTTTT
TRBJ2-2,16,.,.,TRBV7-6,CASSLVGQIFTGELFF,TGTGCCAGCAGCTTAGTGGGTCAGATATTCACCGGGGAGCTGTTTTTT
TRBJ2-1,13,.,few,TRBV5-1,CASSSTTHPEQFF,TGCGCCAGCAGCTCCACTACGCACCCTGAGCAGTTCTTC
TRBJ2-7,13,.,many,TRBV29-1,CSVDVGSSYEQYF,TGCAGCGTTGACGTAGGGTCGTCCTACGAGCAGTACTTC
TRBJ1-3,14,.,many,TRBV12-5,CASGQQGSGNTIYF,TGTGCTAGTGGTCAACAGGGCTCTGGAAACACCATATATTTT
TRBJ2-1,13,.,many,TRBV19,CASTSASYNEQFF,TGTGCCAGCACATCGGCCTCCTACAATGAGCAGTTCTTC
TRBJ1-1,13,.,.,TRBV9,CASSADYDSEAFF,TGTGCCAGCAGTGCCGATTACGACAGTGAAGCTTTCTTT
TRBJ2-2,16,.,few,TRBV7-3,CASSLTSGASTGELFF,TGTGCCAGCAGCTTAACGTCCGGGGCGAGCACCGGGGAGCTGTTTTTT
TRBJ2-3,16,.,.,TRBV5-8,CASSLNHQGPTDTQYF,TGTGCCAGCAGCTTGAATCATCAGGGGCCCACAGATACGCAGTATTTT
TRBJ2-3,15,TRBD1,few,TRBV2,CASSPDRAGTDTQYF,TGTGCCAGCAGCCCGGACAGGGCGGGCACAGATACGCAGTATTTT
TRBJ2-1,14,TRBD2,.,TRBV3-1,CASSRLAGGPEQFF,TGTGCCAGCAGCCGACTAGCGGGGGGGCCTGAGCAGTTCTTC
TRBJ2-7,14,.,many,TRBV6-2/TRBV6-3,CASSYSVRKNEQYF,TGTGCCAGCAGTTACTCGGTGCGGAAGAACGAGCAGTACTTC
TRBJ2-3,13,.,.,TRBV7-2,CASSLDGFYTQYF,TGTGCCAGCAGCTTAGATGGGTTCTATACGCAGTATTTT
TRBJ2-1,15,TRBD2,.,TRBV20-1,CSAGLAGHSYNEQFF,TGCAGTGCCGGACTAGCGGGGCACTCCTACAATGAGCAGTTCTTC
TRBJ2-1,13,TRBD1,.,TRBV29-1,CSVSTGGHNEQFF,TGCAGCGTTTCGACAGGGGGCCACAATGAGCAGTTCTTC
TRBJ2-3,15,.,once,TRBV10-1,CASSESIGIDSTQYF,TGCGCCAGCAGTGAGTCCATAGGAATTGATAGTACGCAGTATTTT
TRBJ2-3,17,TRBD2,.,TRBV5-1,CASSFGLAGGSTDTQYF,TGCGCCAGCAGCTTCGGACTAGCGGGGGGAAGCACAGATACGCAGTATTTT
TRBJ2-3,15,TRBD2,many,TRBV11-1,CASSGLAGGRDTQYF,TGTGCCAGCAGCGGACTAGCGGGAGGGCGAGATACGCAGTATTTT
TRBJ2-1,14,TRBD2,many,TRBV20-1,CSAPGTSGSIEQFF,TGCAGTGCTCCCGGGACTAGCGGGAGTATTGAGCAGTTCTTC
TRBJ2-5,17,TRBD2,few,TRBV28,CAISDRILAGGGETQYF,TGTGCCATTTCTGACAGGATTCTAGCGGGAGGAGGAGAGACCCAGTACTTC
TRBJ2-3,13,.,many,TRBV7-3,CASSPSRADTQYF,TGTGCCAGCAGCCCCTCCCGGGCAGATACGCAGTATTTT
TRBJ2-1,16,TRBD1,few,TRBV27,CASSARQGSSYNEQFF,TGTGCCAGCAGTGCCCGACAGGGGAGCTCCTACAATGAGCAGTTCTTC
TRBJ1-2,15,TRBD1,many,TRBV4-1,CASSQQQGAGYGYTF,TGCGCCAGCAGCCAGCAACAGGGGGCCGGGTATGGCTACACCTTC
TRBJ2-3,16,.,few,TRBV5-1,CASSLAEYGSTDTQYF,TGCGCCAGCAGCTTGGCCGAGTACGGGAGCACAGATACGCAGTATTTT
TRBJ2-7,14,.,.,TRBV5-1,CASSSRLGVYEQYF,TGCGCCAGCAGCTCACGACTGGGAGTCTACGAGCAGTACTTC
TRBJ2-7,14,.,few,TRBV7-8,CASSHRDGGIGQYF,TGTGCCAGCAGCCACCGGGACGGGGGAATTGGGCAGTACTTC
TRBJ2-6,17,.,many,TRBV9,CASSDSLEVSGANVLTF,TGTGCCAGCAGCGACTCCCTAGAAGTATCTGGGGCCAACGTCCTGACTTTC
TRBJ1-5,13,.,many,TRBV20-1,CSASRQDYQPQHF,TGCAGTGCTAGTCGGCAGGATTATCAGCCCCAGCATTTT
TRBJ1-1,15,.,.,TRBV6-6,CASSYSAGHDTEAFF,TGTGCCAGCAGTTACTCGGCGGGGCATGACACTGAAGCTTTCTTT
TRBJ2-1,18,.,.,TRBV29-1,CSVGGARSGRKTYNEQFF,TGCAGCGTTGGGGGTGCTCGTAGCGGTCGAAAAACCTACAATGAGCAGTTCTTC
TRBJ2-2,13,.,many,TRBV6-6,CASSYDRTGELFF,TGTGCCAGCAGTTACGACAGGACCGGGGAGCTGTTTTTT
TRBJ2-3,13,.,few,TRBV15,CATSRASTDTQYF,TGTGCCACCAGCAGAGCGAGCACAGATACGCAGTATTTT
TRBJ2-5,14,TRBD2,many,TRBV20-1,CRISGGLAVETQYF,TGCAGAATATCTGGGGGACTAGCGGTAGAGACCCAGTACTTC
TRBJ2-7,13,.,.,TRBV29-1,CSDGGLRLEKQYF,TGCAGCGACGGAGGACTGCGGCTTGAGAAGCAGTACTTC
TRBJ2-3,18,.,.,TRBV20-1,CSARVILRGVAGTDTQYF,TGCAGTGCTAGAGTGATTCTAAGGGGAGTAGCGGGCACAGATACGCAGTATTTT
TRBJ1-1,13,.,few,TRBV20-1,CSLTGRVNTEAFF,TGCAGCCTGACGGGAAGAGTTAACACTGAAGCTTTCTTT
TRBJ1-2,16,TRBD1,many,TRBV20-1,CSARGGQGGANYGYTF,TGCAGTGCTAGAGGGGGACAGGGAGGGGCTAACTATGGCTACACCTTC
TRBJ2-1,13,TRBD1,many,TRBV18,CASSRTGNDEQFF,TGTGCCAGCTCCAGGACAGGGAACGATGAGCAGTTCTTC
TRBJ1-2,14,TRBD1,many,TRBV27,CASRKGQTFYGYTF,TGTGCCAGCAGAAAGGGACAGACGTTCTATGGCTACACCTTC
TRBJ2-2,13,.,many,TRBV2,CATEAQGTGELFF,TGTGCCACCGAAGCCCAGGGAACCGGGGAGCTGTTTTTT
TRBJ2-7,14,.,many,TRBV20-1,CSASTGTDLYEQYF,TGCAGTGCCTCGACCGGGACTGACCTCTACGAGCAGTACTTC
TRBJ2-7,14,TRBD2,many,TRBV6-6,CASNPSGEVYEQYF,TGTGCCAGCAACCCTAGCGGGGAGGTCTACGAGCAGTACTTC
TRBJ2-1,14,TRBD1,.,TRBV6-2/TRBV6-3,CASSFVGGFDEQFF,TGTGCCAGCAGTTTTGTAGGGGGCTTCGATGAGCAGTTCTTC
TRBJ2-5,15,TRBD2,.,TRBV20-1,CSARDGLAGGRTQYF,TGCAGTGCTAGAGATGGTCTAGCGGGAGGCCGGACCCAGTACTTC
TRBJ2-3,15,.,once,TRBV9,CASSARDISTDTQYF,TGTGCCAGCAGCGCGAGGGACATCAGCACAGATACGCAGTATTTT
TRBJ2-3,16,TRBD2,.,TRBV20-1,CSARVELAGGSDTQYF,TGCAGTGCTAGAGTAGAACTAGCGGGGGGCTCAGATACGCAGTATTTT